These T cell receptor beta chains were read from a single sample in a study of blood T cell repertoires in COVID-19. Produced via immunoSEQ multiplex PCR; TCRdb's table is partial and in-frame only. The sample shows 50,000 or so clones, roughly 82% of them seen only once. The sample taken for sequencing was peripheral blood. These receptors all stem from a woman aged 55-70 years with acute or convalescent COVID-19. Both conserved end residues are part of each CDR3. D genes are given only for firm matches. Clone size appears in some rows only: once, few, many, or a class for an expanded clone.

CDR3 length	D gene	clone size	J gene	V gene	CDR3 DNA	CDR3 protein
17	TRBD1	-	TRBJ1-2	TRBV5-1	TGCGCCAGCAGCTACTACTTAATGGGACAGGGGGACTATGGCTACACCTTC	CASSYYLMGQGDYGYTF
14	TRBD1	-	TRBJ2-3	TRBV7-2	TGTGCCAGCAGCTTATACAGGGGGACAGATACGCAGTATTTT	CASSLYRGTDTQYF
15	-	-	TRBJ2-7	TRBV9	TGTGCCAGCAGCGTAACTGGGACATTCTCCGACGAGCAGTACTTC	CASSVTGTFSDEQYF
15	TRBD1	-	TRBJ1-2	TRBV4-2	TGTGCCAGCAGCCAACCAGGGACAGCTAACTATGGCTACACCTTC	CASSQPGTANYGYTF
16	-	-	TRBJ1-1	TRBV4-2	TGTGCCAGCAGCCAAGAGATGGGCGGGATGGGCACTGAAGCTTTCTTT	CASSQEMGGMGTEAFF
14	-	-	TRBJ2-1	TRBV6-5	TGTGCCAGCAGTACTAGCACCGACTACAATGAGCAGTTCTTC	CASSTSTDYNEQFF
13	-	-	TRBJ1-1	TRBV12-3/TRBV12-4	TGTGCCAGCAGTCGGGGGGGGAACACTGAAGCTTTCTTT	CASSRGGNTEAFF
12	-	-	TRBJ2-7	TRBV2	TGTGCCACTCGAACGGACTTCTACGAGCAGTACTTC	CATRTDFYEQYF
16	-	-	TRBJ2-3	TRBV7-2	TGTGCCAGCAGCTTAGCAGGGACAAGCCGCACAGATACGCAGTATTTT	CASSLAGTSRTDTQYF
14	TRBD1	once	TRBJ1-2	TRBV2	TGTGCCAGAGACGGGACAGGGATTTCCTATGGCTACACCTTC	CARDGTGISYGYTF
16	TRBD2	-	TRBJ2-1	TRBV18	TGTGCCAGCTCACTTGGACTAGCGGGAGGGGACAATGAGCAGTTCTTC	CASSLGLAGGDNEQFF
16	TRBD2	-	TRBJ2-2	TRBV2	TGTGCCAGCACCCCGGGAGGCAGATCCAACACCGGGGAGCTGTTTTTT	CASTPGGRSNTGELFF
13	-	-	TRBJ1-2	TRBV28	TGTGCCAGCAGTTTACGACATCGAAACGGCTACACCTTC	CASSLRHRNGYTF
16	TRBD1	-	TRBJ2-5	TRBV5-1	TGCGCCAGCAGGTCTAACCCCGGGACAGGGGTAGAGACCCAGTACTTC	CASRSNPGTGVETQYF
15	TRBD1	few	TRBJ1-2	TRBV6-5	TGTGCCAGCAGCGAGACAGGGGGAACTAACTATGGCTACACCTTC	CASSETGGTNYGYTF
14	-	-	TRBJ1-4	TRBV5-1	TGCGCCAGCAGCTTGGTGGGGGGGAATGAAAAACTGTTTTTT	CASSLVGGNEKLFF
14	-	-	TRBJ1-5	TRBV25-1	TGTGCCAGCAGTGAATCCCTAGGCCGAGGGCCCCAGCATTTT	CASSESLGRGPQHF
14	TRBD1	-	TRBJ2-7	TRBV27	TGTGCCAGCAGTTTCAACAGGGGGCTGGACGAGCAGTACTTC	CASSFNRGLDEQYF
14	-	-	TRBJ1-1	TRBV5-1	TGCGCCAGCAGCACCGCAGGGGAACACACTGAAGCTTTCTTT	CASSTAGEHTEAFF
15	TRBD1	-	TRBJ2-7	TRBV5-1	TGCGCCAGCAGCATAGCCGGGACAGGGGCCTACGAGCAGTACTTC	CASSIAGTGAYEQYF